A selection of T cell receptor beta chains follows, all from one sample in a study of OX40 agonist ivuxolimab in advanced cancers. Here immunoSEQ multiplex PCR was the method, and the copy in TCRdb shows in-frame clones only, minus some. The sample gives just over 90,000 clones, 94% of which show up once; roughly 2.8% is in the top ten. The source was CD4+ or CD8+ T cells sorted from blood, collected in a trial of the OX40 agonist ivuxolimab. These receptors were taken from an adult with an advanced solid tumor such as melanoma, head and neck, liver or kidney cancer. Each CDR3 is given with its conserved first and last residue. D genes are given only for firm matches. A clone size is listed for some rows: how often the clone was seen (once, few, many), or a class if it is expanded.

CDR3 protein: CASSLASQGDWSYNSPLHF
CDR3 DNA: TGTGCCAGCAGCTTGGCCTCACAGGGGGATTGGAGCTATAATTCACCCCTCCACTTT
D gene: TRBD1
V gene: TRBV5-6
J gene: TRBJ1-6
clone size: -

CDR3 protein: CASSQGGLMNTEAFF
CDR3 DNA: TGCGCCAGCAGCCAAGGAGGGTTAATGAACACTGAAGCTTTCTTT
D gene: -
V gene: TRBV4-3
J gene: TRBJ1-1
clone size: -

CDR3 protein: CASSYSIVETQYF
CDR3 DNA: TGTGCCAGCAGTTACTCGATAGTAGAGACCCAGTACTTC
D gene: -
V gene: TRBV6-5
J gene: TRBJ2-5
clone size: -

CDR3 protein: CASSLEHSRTGELFF
CDR3 DNA: TGTGCCAGCAGCTTAGAGCATTCCCGGACCGGGGAGCTGTTTTTT
D gene: -
V gene: TRBV7-7
J gene: TRBJ2-2
clone size: -

CDR3 protein: CASMSRNGYEQYF
CDR3 DNA: TGTGCCAGCATGTCCCGTAACGGTTACGAGCAGTACTTC
D gene: -
V gene: TRBV7-9
J gene: TRBJ2-7
clone size: -

CDR3 protein: CASSGLASIPGTEAFF
CDR3 DNA: TGTGCCAGCAGTGGACTGGCGTCCATCCCGGGCACTGAAGCTTTCTTT
D gene: -
V gene: TRBV27
J gene: TRBJ1-1
clone size: -

CDR3 protein: CASSWTGGDRGYTF
CDR3 DNA: TGTGCCAGCAGCTGGACAGGGGGCGATAGGGGCTACACCTTC
D gene: TRBD1
V gene: TRBV5-4
J gene: TRBJ1-2
clone size: -

CDR3 protein: CASSLVFLQRETQYF
CDR3 DNA: TGTGCCAGCAGCTTAGTGTTCCTACAACGAGAGACCCAGTACTTC
D gene: -
V gene: TRBV7-8
J gene: TRBJ2-5
clone size: -

CDR3 protein: CASSLGAGANVLTF
CDR3 DNA: TGTGCCAGCAGCTTGGGCGCCGGGGCCAACGTCCTGACTTTC
D gene: -
V gene: TRBV7-9
J gene: TRBJ2-6
clone size: -

CDR3 protein: CASSEGDTQYF
CDR3 DNA: TGCGCCAGCAGTGAGGGGGATACGCAGTATTTT
D gene: -
V gene: TRBV10-1
J gene: TRBJ2-3
clone size: -

CDR3 protein: CASSLARQGNNEQFF
CDR3 DNA: TGTGCCAGCAGCTTAGCTCGACAGGGAAACAATGAGCAGTTCTTC
D gene: TRBD1
V gene: TRBV13
J gene: TRBJ2-1
clone size: -

CDR3 protein: CASSELGLAGGDYEQYF
CDR3 DNA: TGTGCCAGCAGTGAATTGGGACTAGCGGGAGGAGACTACGAGCAGTACTTC
D gene: TRBD2
V gene: TRBV6-1
J gene: TRBJ2-7
clone size: -

CDR3 protein: CASSLVPTINSGNTIYF
CDR3 DNA: TGTGCCAGCAGCTTGGTCCCTACAATTAACTCTGGAAACACCATATATTTT
D gene: -
V gene: TRBV5-4
J gene: TRBJ1-3
clone size: -

CDR3 protein: CASSLNFVVRGANGYTF
CDR3 DNA: TGTGCCAGCAGTTTAAATTTTGTGGTCAGGGGGGCGAATGGCTACACCTTC
D gene: TRBD1
V gene: TRBV27
J gene: TRBJ1-2
clone size: once

CDR3 protein: CASSGNIFSGYEQYF
CDR3 DNA: TGTGCCAGCAGCGGGAACATCTTCTCGGGCTACGAGCAGTACTTC
D gene: -
V gene: TRBV2
J gene: TRBJ2-7
clone size: -

CDR3 protein: CASSKWKGGQARRNTIYF
CDR3 DNA: TGTGCCAGCAGCAAATGGAAGGGGGGTCAAGCTCGGAGAAACACCATATATTTT
D gene: -
V gene: TRBV21-1
J gene: TRBJ1-3
clone size: -

CDR3 protein: CASSLWGATEAFF
CDR3 DNA: TGTGCCAGCAGCTTGTGGGGGGCGACTGAAGCTTTCTTT
D gene: -
V gene: TRBV5-4
J gene: TRBJ1-1
clone size: -

CDR3 protein: CASSLMTGGYNEQFF
CDR3 DNA: TGTGCCAGCAGCTTGATGACTGGGGGCTACAATGAGCAGTTCTTC
D gene: -
V gene: TRBV11-2
J gene: TRBJ2-1
clone size: -

CDR3 protein: CASSESWGTPSTDTQYF
CDR3 DNA: TGTGCCAGCAGTGAAAGCTGGGGGACGCCTAGCACAGATACGCAGTATTTT
D gene: -
V gene: TRBV6-1
J gene: TRBJ2-3
clone size: -

CDR3 protein: CASSLGREWTGELFF
CDR3 DNA: TGTGCCAGCAGCTTGGGGCGGGAGTGGACCGGGGAGCTGTTTTTT
D gene: TRBD2
V gene: TRBV5-8
J gene: TRBJ2-2
clone size: -

CDR3 protein: CASKGGTGPNTGELFF
CDR3 DNA: TGTGCCAGTAAGGGGGGGACAGGGCCCAACACCGGGGAGCTGTTTTTT
D gene: TRBD1
V gene: TRBV19
J gene: TRBJ2-2
clone size: -

CDR3 protein: CASRGGAATYEQYF
CDR3 DNA: TGTGCCAGCAGGGGTGGGGCAGCGACCTACGAGCAGTACTTC
D gene: -
V gene: TRBV27
J gene: TRBJ2-7
clone size: -

CDR3 protein: CASSASSTTGGEQYF
CDR3 DNA: TGTGCCAGCAGCGCTTCGTCCACGACAGGGGGAGAGCAGTACTTC
D gene: TRBD1
V gene: TRBV9
J gene: TRBJ2-7
clone size: -

CDR3 protein: CATHPGSYGYTF
CDR3 DNA: TGTGCCACCCACCCAGGGTCCTATGGCTACACCTTC
D gene: -
V gene: TRBV28
J gene: TRBJ1-2
clone size: once

CDR3 protein: CASSDVGTVEWQFF
CDR3 DNA: TGTGCCAGCAGTGATGTGGGAACGGTCGAATGGCAGTTCTTC
D gene: -
V gene: TRBV6-1
J gene: TRBJ2-1
clone size: -

CDR3 protein: CASWGAYNEQFF
CDR3 DNA: TGCGCCAGCTGGGGCGCCTACAATGAGCAGTTCTTC
D gene: -
V gene: TRBV10-2
J gene: TRBJ2-1
clone size: once

CDR3 protein: CASSMTAPDRGGSDTQYF
CDR3 DNA: TGTGCCAGTAGTATGACCGCCCCGGACAGGGGGGGCTCAGATACGCAGTATTTT
D gene: TRBD1
V gene: TRBV19
J gene: TRBJ2-3
clone size: -

CDR3 protein: CASSQSWQGANTGELFF
CDR3 DNA: TGCGCCAGCAGTCAATCGTGGCAGGGGGCGAACACCGGGGAGCTGTTTTTT
D gene: TRBD1
V gene: TRBV23-1
J gene: TRBJ2-2
clone size: -

CDR3 protein: CASSWGATSTDTQYF
CDR3 DNA: TGCGCCAGTTCCTGGGGAGCGACTAGCACAGATACGCAGTATTTT
D gene: -
V gene: TRBV4-1
J gene: TRBJ2-3
clone size: once

CDR3 protein: CASSVEDRVQETQYF
CDR3 DNA: TGTGCCAGCAGCGTAGAGGACAGGGTCCAAGAGACCCAGTACTTC
D gene: TRBD1
V gene: TRBV9
J gene: TRBJ2-5
clone size: few

CDR3 protein: CASSLGTAYYEQYF
CDR3 DNA: TGTGCCAGCAGCTTGGGGACAGCTTACTACGAGCAGTACTTC
D gene: -
V gene: TRBV5-6
J gene: TRBJ2-7
clone size: -

CDR3 protein: CASSTLDGSTEAFF
CDR3 DNA: TGCGCCAGCAGCACCCTCGACGGTTCCACTGAAGCTTTCTTT
D gene: -
V gene: TRBV5-1
J gene: TRBJ1-1
clone size: -

CDR3 protein: CASSSSGPGELFF
CDR3 DNA: TGCGCCAGCAGCTCCTCCGGACCCGGGGAGCTGTTTTTT
D gene: -
V gene: TRBV10-1
J gene: TRBJ2-2
clone size: -

CDR3 protein: CASSVQGAGLREAFF
CDR3 DNA: TGTGCCAGCAGTGTGCAAGGGGCAGGCCTTCGTGAAGCTTTCTTT
D gene: -
V gene: TRBV2
J gene: TRBJ1-1
clone size: -

CDR3 protein: CATSRGGDEQFF
CDR3 DNA: TGTGCCACCAGCAGAGGCGGGGATGAGCAGTTCTTC
D gene: -
V gene: TRBV15
J gene: TRBJ2-1
clone size: -

CDR3 protein: CASSTTGQGLDEQFF
CDR3 DNA: TGTGCCAGCAGTACCACGGGACAGGGTTTGGATGAGCAGTTCTTC
D gene: TRBD1
V gene: TRBV6-5
J gene: TRBJ2-1
clone size: -

CDR3 protein: CSVEQGAGGAEQFF
CDR3 DNA: TGCAGCGTTGAACAGGGGGCGGGAGGGGCTGAGCAGTTCTTC
D gene: -
V gene: TRBV29-1
J gene: TRBJ2-1
clone size: -

CDR3 protein: CASSPGQGMGNEQFF
CDR3 DNA: TGTGCCAGCAGCCCCGGACAGGGGATGGGCAATGAGCAGTTCTTC
D gene: TRBD1
V gene: TRBV7-8
J gene: TRBJ2-1
clone size: -

CDR3 protein: CASSQGKGAGMSNQPQHF
CDR3 DNA: TGCGCCAGCAGCCAAGGAAAGGGTGCCGGGATGTCCAATCAGCCCCAGCATTTT
D gene: -
V gene: TRBV4-1
J gene: TRBJ1-5
clone size: -

CDR3 protein: CASSSGLAGSNEQFF
CDR3 DNA: TGTGCCAGCAGCTCGGGACTAGCGGGAAGCAATGAGCAGTTCTTC
D gene: TRBD2
V gene: TRBV5-6
J gene: TRBJ2-1
clone size: -

CDR3 protein: CASSLFRDLREAFF
CDR3 DNA: TGTGCCAGCAGCTTATTCCGGGACCTCCGTGAAGCTTTCTTT
D gene: -
V gene: TRBV6-5
J gene: TRBJ1-1
clone size: -

CDR3 protein: CASTQGGTSSGTEQFF
CDR3 DNA: TGTGCCAGCACCCAAGGGGGTACTAGTAGCGGGACAGAGCAGTTCTTC
D gene: TRBD2
V gene: TRBV2
J gene: TRBJ2-1
clone size: -

CDR3 protein: CASSSSGGVYNEQFF
CDR3 DNA: TGTGCCAGCAGCTCCTCGGGGGGGGTCTACAATGAGCAGTTCTTC
D gene: TRBD2
V gene: TRBV9
J gene: TRBJ2-1
clone size: once

CDR3 protein: CASSLTGVNSPLHF
CDR3 DNA: TGTGCCAGCAGTTTGACAGGGGTAAATTCACCCCTCCACTTT
D gene: TRBD1
V gene: TRBV28
J gene: TRBJ1-6
clone size: -

CDR3 protein: CASRGVAGGTDTQYF
CDR3 DNA: TGTGCCAGCAGAGGCGTCGCGGGAGGCACAGATACGCAGTATTTT
D gene: TRBD2
V gene: TRBV2
J gene: TRBJ2-3
clone size: once

CDR3 protein: CASSESTVAFF
CDR3 DNA: TGTGCCAGCAGTGAAAGTACGGTAGCTTTCTTT
D gene: -
V gene: TRBV2
J gene: TRBJ1-1
clone size: -

CDR3 protein: CASRAGQGRGQPQHF
CDR3 DNA: TGTGCCAGCAGGGCGGGACAGGGTCGGGGCCAGCCCCAGCATTTT
D gene: TRBD1
V gene: TRBV2
J gene: TRBJ1-5
clone size: -

CDR3 protein: CASSSGLASVTDTQYF
CDR3 DNA: TGTGCCAGCAGCTCCGGACTAGCGTCGGTCACAGATACGCAGTATTTT
D gene: TRBD2
V gene: TRBV7-6
J gene: TRBJ2-3
clone size: -

CDR3 protein: CASSPLRLAENPTYNEQFF
CDR3 DNA: TGTGCCAGCTCACCTTTAAGACTAGCGGAAAATCCAACCTACAATGAGCAGTTCTTC
D gene: TRBD2
V gene: TRBV18
J gene: TRBJ2-1
clone size: -

CDR3 protein: CASSLDRTYEQYF
CDR3 DNA: TGCGCCAGCAGCTTGGACAGGACCTACGAGCAGTACTTC
D gene: -
V gene: TRBV5-1
J gene: TRBJ2-7
clone size: -

CDR3 protein: CASSWGAGNTEAFF
CDR3 DNA: TGTGCCAGCTCGTGGGGCGCCGGGAACACTGAAGCTTTCTTT
D gene: -
V gene: TRBV27
J gene: TRBJ1-1
clone size: -

CDR3 protein: CASSQGRAGPLAEQFF
CDR3 DNA: TGCGCCAGCAGCCAAGGACGAGCGGGGCCCTTAGCCGAGCAGTTCTTC
D gene: TRBD2
V gene: TRBV4-1
J gene: TRBJ2-1
clone size: -

CDR3 protein: CASSYSGESSGNTIYF
CDR3 DNA: TGTGCCAGCAGTTACTCCGGGGAGAGCTCTGGAAACACCATATATTTT
D gene: -
V gene: TRBV6-6
J gene: TRBJ1-3
clone size: once

CDR3 protein: CASSQDRGIAEAFF
CDR3 DNA: TGTGCCAGCAGCCAAGACAGGGGGATCGCTGAAGCTTTCTTT
D gene: TRBD1
V gene: TRBV14
J gene: TRBJ1-1
clone size: -

CDR3 protein: CAIRNPEQYF
CDR3 DNA: TGTGCTATCCGCAATCCCGAGCAGTACTTC
D gene: -
V gene: TRBV2
J gene: TRBJ2-7
clone size: -

CDR3 protein: CASSLVSQETQYF
CDR3 DNA: TGTGCCAGCAGCTTAGTCTCGCAAGAGACCCAGTACTTC
D gene: -
V gene: TRBV13
J gene: TRBJ2-5
clone size: -

CDR3 protein: CSVEGRRGAYGYTF
CDR3 DNA: TGCAGCGTTGAAGGGCGGAGGGGGGCCTATGGCTACACCTTC
D gene: -
V gene: TRBV29-1
J gene: TRBJ1-2
clone size: once